The rows below give T cell receptor beta chains drawn from one sample of a study of response to subunit inactivated influenza vaccine. TCRdb reprocessed the RT-PCR reads with MiXCR, giving one entry per CDR3 protein. The sample yields about 570,000 distinct CDR3 sequences, about 11% seen once. These data also formed part of another study, on T cells expressing NK-cell markers.

The source material was PBMCs from blood, sampled on the day of vaccination. The receptors derive from a man aged 45-60 years who received an inactivated influenza vaccine. Each CDR3 is given with its conserved first and last residue. A D gene is named only where the DNA matches it firmly. A clone size is listed for some rows: how often the clone was seen (once, few, many), or a class if it is expanded.

v_call	j_call	d_call	clone_size	cdr3_aa	cdr3_nt
TRBV6-5	TRBJ2-5	TRBD1	few	CASRTGGETQYF	TGTGCCAGCAGGACAGGGGGAGAGACCCAGTACTTC
TRBV12-3/TRBV12-4	TRBJ1-2	TRBD1	many	CASSSMDRQSRYGYTF	TGTGCCAGCAGTTCAATGGACAGGCAATCTCGTTATGGCTACACCTTC
TRBV29-1	TRBJ2-3	NA	few	CSVEFTSTSTDTQYF	TGCAGCGTTGAATTTACGTCTACTAGCACAGATACGCAGTATTTT
TRBV5-1	TRBJ2-1	NA	NA	CASSLILTGSSYNEQFF	TGCGCCAGCAGCTTAATCTTGACTGGGAGCTCCTACAATGAGCAGTTCTTC
TRBV3-1	TRBJ1-2	NA	NA	CASSQDLGSGYTF	TGTGCCAGCAGCCAAGATTTGGGTTCTGGCTACACCTTC
TRBV7-9	TRBJ2-7	NA	NA	CASSGATGGGFYEQYF	TGTGCCAGCAGCGGGGCGACAGGTGGGGGATTCTACGAGCAGTACTTC
TRBV4-3	TRBJ2-7	NA	NA	CASSQGSGGLSYEQYF	TGCGCCAGCAGCCAAGGGTCGGGGGGCCTCTCCTACGAGCAGTACTTC
TRBV20-1	TRBJ2-7	NA	NA	CSARDPAGASYEQYF	TGCAGTGCTAGAGATCCGGCAGGGGCCTCCTACGAGCAGTACTTC
TRBV15	TRBJ2-7	TRBD1	NA	CATSSDRGPSYEQYF	TGTGCCACCAGCAGCGACAGGGGACCTTCCTACGAGCAGTACTTC
TRBV6-2/TRBV6-3	TRBJ2-1	TRBD2	NA	CASSRQPSGRFEQFF	TGTGCCAGCAGCCGACAGCCTAGCGGGAGATTTGAGCAGTTCTTC
TRBV27	TRBJ2-4	NA	NA	CASSSPVGSGTKNIQYF	TGTGCCAGCAGTTCCCCAGTAGGTTCAGGGACCAAAAACATTCAGTACTTC
TRBV6-5	TRBJ2-7	NA	many	CASSYSLQAGTGEQYF	TGTGCCAGCAGTTACTCGCTCCAGGCAGGTACTGGCGAGCAGTACTTC
TRBV6-1	TRBJ1-1	NA	NA	CASRKQQGPNTEAFF	TGTGCCAGCAGAAAACAGCAGGGGCCAAACACTGAAGCTTTCTTT
TRBV7-2	TRBJ2-1	TRBD2	many	CATFTLGTSSDEQFF	TGTGCCACCTTCACCCTCGGGACTAGCTCCGATGAGCAGTTCTTC
TRBV12-3/TRBV12-4	TRBJ2-7	NA	many	CASSSTRGEASYEQYF	TGTGCCAGCAGTTCCACCAGGGGGGAGGCCTCCTACGAGCAGTACTTC
TRBV20-1	TRBJ2-1	TRBD2	NA	CSARWGGSWDEQFF	TGCAGTGCTAGATGGGGCGGGAGTTGGGATGAGCAGTTCTTC
TRBV5-6	TRBJ2-2	NA	many	CASSLVGVNSGELFF	TGTGCCAGCAGCTTGGTTGGGGTGAACTCCGGGGAGCTGTTTTTT